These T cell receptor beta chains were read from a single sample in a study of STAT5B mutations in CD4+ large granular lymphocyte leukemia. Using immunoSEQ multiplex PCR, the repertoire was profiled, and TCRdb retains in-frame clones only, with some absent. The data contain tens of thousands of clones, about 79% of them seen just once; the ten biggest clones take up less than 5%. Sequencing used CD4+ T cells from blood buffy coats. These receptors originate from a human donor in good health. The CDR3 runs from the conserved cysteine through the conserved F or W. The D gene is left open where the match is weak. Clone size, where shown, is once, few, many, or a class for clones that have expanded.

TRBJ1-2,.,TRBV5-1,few,CASSLAVGNGYTF,TGCGCCAGCAGCTTGGCCGTGGGGAATGGCTACACCTTC
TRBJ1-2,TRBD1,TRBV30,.,CAWSDGQGVGYTF,TGTGCCTGGAGTGATGGACAGGGGGTTGGCTACACCTTC
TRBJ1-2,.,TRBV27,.,CASSLSENAGRPYGYTF,TGTGCCAGCAGTTTATCAGAAAACGCGGGACGGCCCTATGGCTACACCTTC
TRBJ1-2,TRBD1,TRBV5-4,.,CASSSLTGGRTYGYTF,TGTGCCAGCAGCTCCTTAACAGGGGGCCGAACCTATGGCTACACCTTC
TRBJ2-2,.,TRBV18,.,CASSLGTLNTGELFF,TGTGCCAGCTCATTAGGGACGTTGAACACCGGGGAGCTGTTTTTT
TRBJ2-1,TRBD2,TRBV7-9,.,CASSEGTSAYNEQFF,TGTGCCAGCAGCGAGGGGACTAGCGCATACAATGAGCAGTTCTTC
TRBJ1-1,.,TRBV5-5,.,CASSSGEGWNTEAFF,TGTGCCAGCAGCTCTGGTGAAGGGTGGAACACTGAAGCTTTCTTT
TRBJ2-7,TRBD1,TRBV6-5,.,CASSPDRARSYEQYF,TGTGCCAGCAGTCCCGACAGGGCGAGGTCCTACGAGCAGTACTTC
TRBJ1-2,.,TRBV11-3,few,CASSRNQGTGIYTF,TGTGCCAGCAGCCGAAATCAGGGAACGGGTATCTACACCTTC
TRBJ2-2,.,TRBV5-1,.,CASSISYNTGELFF,TGCGCCAGCAGCATCTCCTATAACACCGGGGAGCTGTTTTTT
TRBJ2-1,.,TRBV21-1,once,CASSKDRGQDNEQFF,TGTGCCAGCAGCAAAGACAGGGGGCAGGACAATGAGCAGTTCTTC
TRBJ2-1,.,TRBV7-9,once,CASSSSPAKTVYNEQFF,TGTGCCAGCAGCTCCTCACCCGCCAAGACGGTGTACAATGAGCAGTTCTTC
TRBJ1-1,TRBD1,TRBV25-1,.,CASSELTWDRGNTEAFF,TGTGCCAGCAGTGAATTAACTTGGGACAGGGGGAACACTGAAGCTTTCTTT
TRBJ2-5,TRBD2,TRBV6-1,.,CASSEEGLPTETQYF,TGTGCCAGCAGTGAAGAGGGACTACCTACAGAGACCCAGTACTTC
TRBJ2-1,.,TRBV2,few,CASSVTSNEQFF,TGTGCCAGCAGCGTAACAAGCAATGAGCAGTTCTTC
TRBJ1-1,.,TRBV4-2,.,CASSQRITGTKAFF,TGTGCCAGCAGCCAGAGGATCACAGGCACCAAAGCTTTCTTT
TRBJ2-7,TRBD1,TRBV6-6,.,CASSYGQGATYEQYF,TGTGCCAGCAGTTACGGACAGGGCGCGACCTACGAGCAGTACTTC
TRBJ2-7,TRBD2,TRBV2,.,CASSLQGTSGGRYEQYF,TGTGCCAGCAGTCTACAAGGGACTAGCGGGGGACGGTACGAGCAGTACTTC
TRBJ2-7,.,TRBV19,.,CASSRDTSSSYEQYF,TGTGCCAGTAGCCGGGACACCTCGAGCTCCTACGAGCAGTACTTC
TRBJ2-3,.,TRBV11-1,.,CASSSVSTDTQYF,TGTGCCAGCAGCTCCGTGAGCACAGATACGCAGTATTTT